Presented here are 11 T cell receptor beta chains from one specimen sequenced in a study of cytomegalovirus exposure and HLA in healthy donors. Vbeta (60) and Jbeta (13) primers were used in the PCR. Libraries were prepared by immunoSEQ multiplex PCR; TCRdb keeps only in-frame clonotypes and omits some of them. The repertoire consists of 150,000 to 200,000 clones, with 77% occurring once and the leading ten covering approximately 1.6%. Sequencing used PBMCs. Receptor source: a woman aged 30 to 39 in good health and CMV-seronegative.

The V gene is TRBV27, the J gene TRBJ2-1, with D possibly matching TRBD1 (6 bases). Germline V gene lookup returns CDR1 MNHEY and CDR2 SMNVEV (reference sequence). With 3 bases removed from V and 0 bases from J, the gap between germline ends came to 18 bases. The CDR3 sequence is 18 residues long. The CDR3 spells CASSFEYRQESSYNEQFF. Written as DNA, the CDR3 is TGTGCCAGCAGTTTCGAATACCGACAGGAGAGCTCCTACAATGAGCAGTTCTTC.

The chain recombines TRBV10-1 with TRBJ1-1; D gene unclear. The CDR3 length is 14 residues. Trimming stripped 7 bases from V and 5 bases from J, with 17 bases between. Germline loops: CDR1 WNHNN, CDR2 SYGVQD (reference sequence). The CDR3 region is CASTLGMGGTEAFF. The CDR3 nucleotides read TGCGCCAGCACCCTTGGAATGGGAGGGACTGAAGCTTTCTTT.

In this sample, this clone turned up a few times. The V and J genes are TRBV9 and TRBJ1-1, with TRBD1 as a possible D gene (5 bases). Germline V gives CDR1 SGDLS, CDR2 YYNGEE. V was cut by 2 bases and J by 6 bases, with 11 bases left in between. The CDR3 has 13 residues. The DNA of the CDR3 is TGTGCCAGCAGCGTGGAGGGGAGTGCTGAAGCTTTCTTT. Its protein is CASSVEGSAEAFF.

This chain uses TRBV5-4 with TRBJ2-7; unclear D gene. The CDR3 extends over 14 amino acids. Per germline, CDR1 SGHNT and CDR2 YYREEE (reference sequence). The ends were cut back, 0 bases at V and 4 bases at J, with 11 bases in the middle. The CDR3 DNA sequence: TGTGCCAGCAGCTTGGGAAGCGTTGCGTACGAGCAGTACTTC. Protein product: CASSLGSVAYEQYF.

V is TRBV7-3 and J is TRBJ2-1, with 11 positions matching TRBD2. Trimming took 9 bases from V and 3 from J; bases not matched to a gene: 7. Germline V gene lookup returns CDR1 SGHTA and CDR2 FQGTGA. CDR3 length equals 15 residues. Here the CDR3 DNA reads TGTGCCAGTGCTGAAGGGACTAGCGGCTACAATGAGCAGTTCTTC. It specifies CASAEGTSGYNEQFF.

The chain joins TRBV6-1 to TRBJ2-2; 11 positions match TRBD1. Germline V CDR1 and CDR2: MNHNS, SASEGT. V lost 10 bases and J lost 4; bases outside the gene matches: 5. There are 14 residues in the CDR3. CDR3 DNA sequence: TGTGCCACGAGGGGGACAGGGGGCACCGGGGAGCTGTTTTTT. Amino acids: CATRGTGGTGELFF.

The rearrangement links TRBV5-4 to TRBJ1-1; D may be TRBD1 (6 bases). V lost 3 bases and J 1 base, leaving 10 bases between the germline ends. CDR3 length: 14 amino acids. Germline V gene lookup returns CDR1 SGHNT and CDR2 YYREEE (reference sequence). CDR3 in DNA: TGTGCCAGCAGCTGGGGGCAAACGAACACTGAAGCTTTCTTT. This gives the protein CASSWGQTNTEAFF.

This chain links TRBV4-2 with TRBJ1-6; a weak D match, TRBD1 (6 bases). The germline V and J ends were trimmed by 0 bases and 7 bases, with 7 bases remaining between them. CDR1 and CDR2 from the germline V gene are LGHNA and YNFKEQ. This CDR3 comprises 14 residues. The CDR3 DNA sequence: TGTGCCAGCAGCCAAGATGGACAGAATTCACCCCTCCACTTT. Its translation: CASSQDGQNSPLHF.

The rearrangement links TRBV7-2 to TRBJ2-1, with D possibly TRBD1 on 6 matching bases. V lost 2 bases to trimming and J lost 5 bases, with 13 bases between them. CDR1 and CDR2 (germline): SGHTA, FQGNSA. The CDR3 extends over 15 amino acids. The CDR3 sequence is CASSLQGKVHNEQFF. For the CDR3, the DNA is TGTGCCAGCAGCTTACAGGGGAAGGTCCACAATGAGCAGTTCTTC.

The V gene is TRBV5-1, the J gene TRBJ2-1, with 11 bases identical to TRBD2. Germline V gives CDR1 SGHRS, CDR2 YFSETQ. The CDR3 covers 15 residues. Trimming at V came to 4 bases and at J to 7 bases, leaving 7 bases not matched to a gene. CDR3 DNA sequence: TGCGCCAGCAGCCCACTAGGGACTAGCGGAAATGAGCAGTTCTTC. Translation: CASSPLGTSGNEQFF.

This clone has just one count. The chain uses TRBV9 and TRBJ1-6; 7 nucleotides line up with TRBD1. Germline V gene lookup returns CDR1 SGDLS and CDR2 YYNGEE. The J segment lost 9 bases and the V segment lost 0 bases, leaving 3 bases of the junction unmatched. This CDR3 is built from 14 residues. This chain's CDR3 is CASSVDRGISPLHF. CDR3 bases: TGTGCCAGCAGCGTAGACAGGGGAATTTCACCCCTCCACTTT.